Here is one T cell receptor beta chain with its context. The antigen remains undetermined. The data derive from a study of T cells and Merkel cell carcinoma outcomes. Study results and caveats: Merkel cell carcinoma outcomes were reportedly predicted by repertoire and T-cell density.

This CDR3 comprises 14 residues. The germline V gene has CDR1 LNHDA and CDR2 SQIVND (reference sequence). Trimming pared 3 bases from V and 2 bases from J, leaving 11 bases between. Using immunoSEQ multiplex PCR, the repertoire was profiled, and TCRdb retains in-frame clones only, with some absent. The sample yields roughly 1,500 clones, more than 75% seen once. Sequencing input: tumor tissue from Merkel cell carcinoma. This clonotype was obtained from a human donor with Merkel cell carcinoma. The chain combines TRBV19 with TRBJ2-7; D might be TRBD1 (6 bases). Here the CDR3 reads CASSIYKGAYEQYF. CDR3 in DNA: TGTGCCAGTAGTATCTATAAGGGGGCCTACGAGCAGTACTTC.